These T cell receptor beta chains were read from a single sample in a study of Tregs in tolerant kidney transplant recipients. The antigens of these receptors remain unknown. Produced via immunoSEQ multiplex PCR; TCRdb's table is partial and in-frame only. Counted here are 15,000 or so clones, 53% occurring once; the ten biggest clones make up about 3.3%. Material: CD4+ T cells from blood cultured with allogeneic cells, obtained before the transplant. The receptors shown here come from a human patient who received a combined kidney and bone marrow transplant. CDR3s include the opening cysteine and the closing phenylalanine or tryptophan. Each record gives: D gene, clone size, J gene, V gene, CDR3 protein, CDR3 DNA. D genes are given only for firm matches. Expanded clones are given a class, and other clones once, few, many or no size at all.

TRBD1 few TRBJ2-5 TRBV27 CASSSPGQGMATQYF TGTGCCAGCAGTTCCCCGGGACAGGGGATGGCGACCCAGTACTTC
TRBD2 - TRBJ2-5 TRBV7-9 CASSFDVLAGMETQYF TGTGCCAGCAGCTTTGATGTACTAGCGGGGATGGAGACCCAGTACTTC
- - TRBJ2-5 TRBV6-5 CASSDSWRAAETQYF TGTGCCAGCAGTGACTCTTGGAGGGCAGCAGAGACCCAGTACTTC
- - TRBJ1-5 TRBV5-3 CARSTGQGISNQPQHF TGTGCCAGAAGCACTGGCCAGGGGATCAGCAATCAGCCCCAGCATTTT
- few TRBJ1-2 TRBV7-3 CASSSYRESGYTF TGTGCCAGCAGCTCATACCGGGAATCTGGCTACACCTTC
- - TRBJ2-7 TRBV7-9 CASSSYTGTIYEQYF TGTGCCAGCAGCTCATACACAGGGACAATCTACGAGCAGTACTTC
TRBD2 - TRBJ2-1 TRBV29-1 CSVEGTRGANEQFF TGCAGCGTTGAAGGGACTAGGGGTGCGAATGAGCAGTTCTTC
TRBD1 once TRBJ1-1 TRBV11-1 CASSLGGQRLNTEAFF TGTGCCAGCAGCTTAGGGGGACAGAGATTGAACACTGAAGCTTTCTTT
TRBD2 few TRBJ2-1 TRBV2 CASSASSGTYNEQFF TGTGCCAGCAGCGCCTCTAGCGGAACCTACAATGAGCAGTTCTTC
- medium-sized TRBJ1-1 TRBV7-9 CASRVAGAANTEAFF TGTGCCAGCAGAGTGGCAGGGGCGGCGAACACTGAAGCTTTCTTT
TRBD2 few TRBJ2-1 TRBV7-9 CASSLALAGAYNEQFF TGTGCCAGCAGCTTAGCGCTAGCGGGAGCCTACAATGAGCAGTTCTTC
TRBD2 - TRBJ2-3 TRBV10-3 CAIRNSGRVDTQYF TGTGCCATCAGAAATAGCGGGAGGGTAGATACGCAGTATTTT
- - TRBJ1-1 TRBV19 CASTNLRRSDTEAFF TGTGCCAGTACTAACCTAAGGAGGTCTGACACTGAAGCTTTCTTT
TRBD1 - TRBJ1-2 TRBV2 CASSTDRDYGYTF TGTGCCAGCAGTACTGACAGGGACTATGGCTACACCTTC
TRBD2 few TRBJ2-1 TRBV5-1 CASSLRLAGGYNEQFF TGCGCCAGCAGCCTCCGACTAGCGGGGGGGTACAATGAGCAGTTCTTC
- medium-sized TRBJ2-3 TRBV5-1 CASSESLNTDTQYF TGCGCCAGCAGCGAGAGCCTCAACACAGATACGCAGTATTTT
TRBD2 - TRBJ2-3 TRBV7-2 CASSLSAGAAADTQYF TGTGCCAGCAGCTTAAGTGCGGGAGCGGCCGCAGATACGCAGTATTTT
- few TRBJ1-6 TRBV11-3 CASSLDRWKGGRPLHF TGTGCCAGCAGCTTAGATCGTTGGAAAGGAGGAAGGCCCCTCCACTTT
TRBD1 few TRBJ1-4 TRBV20-1 CSARGGTGPSF TGCAGTGCTAGAGGGGGGACAGGGCCTTCGTTT
- once TRBJ1-4 TRBV25-1 CASSARTATNEKLFF TGTGCCAGCAGTGCAAGGACAGCCACTAATGAAAAACTGTTTTTT
TRBD1 few TRBJ2-7 TRBV5-1 CASSLGQGSYEQYF TGCGCCAGCAGCTTGGGACAGGGCTCCTACGAGCAGTACTTC
- - TRBJ1-3 TRBV5-1 CASSFYFSGGRSGNTIYF TGCGCCAGCAGCTTCTATTTTTCCGGGGGGCGGTCTGGAAACACCATATATTTT
TRBD1 few TRBJ2-7 TRBV2 CASKRTGVYEQYF TGTGCCAGCAAACGGACAGGGGTCTACGAGCAGTACTTC
- - TRBJ2-7 TRBV11-2 CASSYHGHIPSYEQYF TGTGCCAGCAGCTACCATGGACACATACCCTCCTACGAGCAGTACTTC
TRBD2 - TRBJ2-1 TRBV10-3 CATQSGRAFNEQFF TGTGCCACCCAGAGCGGGAGGGCCTTCAATGAGCAGTTCTTC
TRBD1 - TRBJ1-2 TRBV5-4 CASSLVVGGRGYTF TGTGCCAGCAGCTTGGTGGTAGGGGGCCGTGGCTACACCTTC
TRBD2 - TRBJ2-3 TRBV5-1 CASSEYGTSGGDTQYF TGCGCCAGCAGCGAATACGGGACTAGCGGCGGAGATACGCAGTATTTT
- - TRBJ1-2 TRBV4-3 CASSQTLGRILYGYTF TGCGCCAGCAGCCAAACCCTCGGCAGGATCCTCTATGGCTACACCTTC
- - TRBJ1-2 TRBV29-1 CSVDWPQGNAYGYTF TGCAGCGTTGATTGGCCCCAGGGGAATGCCTATGGCTACACCTTC
- - TRBJ1-2 TRBV6-1 CASSETSPGRGNYGYTF TGTGCCAGCAGTGAAACGAGTCCAGGGCGGGGAAACTATGGCTACACCTTC
TRBD2 - TRBJ2-1 TRBV11-2 CASSSRTSGSSNEQFF TGTGCCAGCAGCTCTCGGACTAGCGGGAGTTCTAATGAGCAGTTCTTC
TRBD1 medium-sized TRBJ1-4 TRBV2 CASSPQGLDEKLFF TGTGCCAGCAGCCCACAGGGGTTGGATGAAAAACTGTTTTTT
TRBD1 - TRBJ1-5 TRBV27 CASSPDRGFQPQHF TGTGCCAGCAGCCCTGACAGGGGCTTTCAGCCCCAGCATTTT
TRBD2 few TRBJ2-5 TRBV18 CASSPLPSGQETQYF TGTGCCAGCTCACCTCTACCTAGCGGCCAAGAGACCCAGTACTTC
TRBD1 - TRBJ2-7 TRBV19 CASSPSSGTGRGFVEQYF TGTGCCAGTAGTCCCTCCTCCGGGACAGGGAGGGGTTTTGTCGAGCAGTACTTC
- - TRBJ2-1 TRBV9 CASSVGTSYNEQFF TGTGCCAGCAGCGTAGGGACTTCCTACAATGAGCAGTTCTTC
- - TRBJ2-5 TRBV7-2 CASSFRVEETQYF TGTGCCAGCAGCTTCAGGGTGGAAGAGACCCAGTACTTC
TRBD2 - TRBJ2-5 TRBV5-6 CASSQGTSGGADQETQYF TGTGCCAGCAGCCAGGGGACTAGCGGGGGGGCTGATCAAGAGACCCAGTACTTC
TRBD1 few TRBJ2-5 TRBV5-4 CASSLGSGTGVETQYF TGTGCCAGCAGCTTGGGCTCCGGGACAGGGGTTGAGACCCAGTACTTC
TRBD1 - TRBJ1-5 TRBV6-6 CASSYLRQGYQPQHF TGTGCCAGCAGTTACCTAAGACAGGGTTATCAGCCCCAGCATTTT
TRBD2 - TRBJ2-1 TRBV7-2 CASSTRLAGGPAPYNEQFF TGTGCCAGCAGCACACGACTAGCGGGAGGGCCAGCTCCCTACAATGAGCAGTTCTTC
- - TRBJ1-1 TRBV9 CASSVSGMDTEAFF TGTGCCAGCAGCGTCTCAGGGATGGACACTGAAGCTTTCTTT
TRBD1 - TRBJ1-3 TRBV5-6 CASSLDRGPGNTIYF TGTGCCAGCAGCTTGGACAGGGGGCCTGGAAACACCATATATTTT
- - TRBJ2-1 TRBV11-3 CASSLGGGVGNEQFF TGTGCCAGCAGCTTAGGAGGGGGGGTTGGCAATGAGCAGTTCTTC
TRBD1 - TRBJ1-2 TRBV14 CASSPQGFTFYGYTF TGTGCCAGCAGCCCACAGGGGTTCACCTTCTATGGCTACACCTTC
- - TRBJ1-5 TRBV19 CASTKHHSNQPQHF TGTGCCAGTACCAAACACCATAGCAATCAGCCCCAGCATTTT
TRBD2 few TRBJ2-5 TRBV5-1 CASSTFLAGAQETQYF TGCGCCAGCAGCACCTTCCTAGCGGGAGCACAAGAGACCCAGTACTTC
TRBD2 - TRBJ2-3 TRBV19 CASSDPRGSGSTDTQYF TGTGCCAGTAGTGACCCGCGGGGTAGCGGGAGTACAGATACGCAGTATTTT
TRBD2 - TRBJ2-5 TRBV5-4 CASSLALAGLKETQYF TGTGCCAGCAGCTTAGCTCTAGCGGGACTAAAAGAGACCCAGTACTTC
TRBD1 - TRBJ2-5 TRBV7-8 CASSLGQGETQYF TGTGCCAGCAGCTTGGGACAGGGTGAGACCCAGTACTTC
TRBD2 - TRBJ2-1 TRBV19 CASSIEQPGLAGDRGNEQFF TGTGCCAGTAGTATAGAGCAGCCGGGACTAGCGGGAGATCGGGGCAATGAGCAGTTCTTC
- - TRBJ1-2 TRBV7-2 CASSGRQKTPSKHYGYTF TGTGCCAGCAGCGGCCGACAGAAAACCCCCAGCAAACACTATGGCTACACCTTC
TRBD2 - TRBJ2-7 TRBV7-2 CASSLLSSGSSYEQYF TGTGCCAGCAGCCTTCTGTCTAGCGGGAGCTCCTACGAGCAGTACTTC
TRBD2 - TRBJ2-1 TRBV18 CASSPSLAGGVYNEQFF TGTGCCAGCTCACCATCGTTAGCGGGAGGGGTCTACAATGAGCAGTTCTTC
- - TRBJ2-1 TRBV4-2 CASSQDSRGRRGIDEQFF TGTGCCAGCAGCCAAGATTCGAGAGGGAGGCGGGGTATCGATGAGCAGTTCTTC